Detailed here is one T cell receptor (beta chain). The sample belongs to a study of cytomegalovirus exposure and HLA in healthy donors. PCR was performed using 60 Vbeta and 13 Jbeta primers. Generated by immunoSEQ multiplex PCR, the TCRdb table keeps only in-frame clones and is missing some. Found here are around 120,000 clones, 70% to 85% of them singletons; the top ten hold approximately 1%. This CDR3 is 14 amino acids long. V lost 4 bases, J lost 4 bases, and 5 bases stayed unmatched. Germline V lookup: CDR1 MNHEY, CDR2 SVGAGI. V usage is TRBV6-5 and J usage is TRBJ2-3, with TRBD2 matching 7 bases. Sequencing input: PBMCs. The origin of this receptor is a boy aged 5-17 years in good health and CMV-seronegative. CDR3 DNA sequence: TGTGCCAGCAGTTTAACTAGCGAGGCAGATACGCAGTATTTT. Translating gives CASSLTSEADTQYF.